These T cell receptor beta chains were read from a single sample in a study of regulatory T cells in long-lasting Graves disease. TCRdb processed the multiplex PCR reads anew with MiXCR; each CDR3 protein has one entry. The sample shows about 470,000 distinct CDR3 sequences, less than 25% of them seen only once. Sequencing used peripheral blood mononuclear cells (PBMCs), obtained when the disease was refractory, from a patient treated with antithyroid drugs. The receptors derive from a female donor with Graves disease. Each CDR3 is given with its conserved first and last residue. The D gene is left open where the match is weak. Some rows have no size entry. The others give once, few or many, or a class for an expanded clone.

size	V	J	D	DNA	CDR3
many	TRBV12-3/TRBV12-4	TRBJ1-5	-	TGTGCCAGCAGCCTAACAGGGTATCAGCCCCAGCATTTT	CASSLTGYQPQHF
few	TRBV12-3/TRBV12-4	TRBJ2-5	-	TGTGCCAGCAGTTTACTTGGGGGAGGCGCGTACCAAGAGACCCAGTACTTC	CASSLLGGGAYQETQYF
few	TRBV20-1	TRBJ2-2	-	TGCAGTGCTGACGAATATAGCGGCTACACCGGGGAGCTGTTTTTT	CSADEYSGYTGELFF
many	TRBV27	TRBJ2-7	TRBD2	TGTGCCAGCAGTTTTAGCGGGAGCTACGAGCAGTACTTC	CASSFSGSYEQYF
few	TRBV28	TRBJ2-6	-	TGTGCCAGCAGTTTATCTGTTCCCTCTGGGGCCAACGTCCTGACTTTC	CASSLSVPSGANVLTF
few	TRBV19	TRBJ1-2	-	TGTGCCAGCCTCACAGGGTATGGCTACACCTTC	CASLTGYGYTF
few	TRBV5-1	TRBJ2-7	-	TGCGCCAGCAGCTTGTCTCGAACGGGCGAGCAGTACTTC	CASSLSRTGEQYF
few	TRBV27	TRBJ1-1	-	TGTGCCAGCAGTTTCTCTTCCAAGCGGGACACTGAAGCTTTCTTT	CASSFSSKRDTEAFF
few	TRBV5-5	TRBJ2-7	TRBD1	TGTGCCAGCATCGGACAGGTTGGGACCTACGAGCAGTACTTC	CASIGQVGTYEQYF
few	TRBV10-3	TRBJ1-1	TRBD1	TGTGCCATGGGTACAGGGGTTACCACTGAAGCTTTCTTT	CAMGTGVTTEAFF
many	TRBV24-1	TRBJ2-7	-	TGTGCCACCAGTGATCCTCTTTCAGGGAGCGACGAGCAGTACTTC	CATSDPLSGSDEQYF
-	TRBV28	TRBJ2-3	-	TGTGCCAGCAGTTTACACCTCCGTCCGAGGGCAGATACGCAGTATTTT	CASSLHLRPRADTQYF
-	TRBV5-6	TRBJ2-1	-	TGTGCCAGCAGCTTGGGTGGGAGGACCCAGAATGAGCAGTTCTTC	CASSLGGRTQNEQFF
many	TRBV7-2	TRBJ2-7	-	TGTGCCAGCACCCAAGCCGGGGACGGCAACTACGAGCAGTACTTC	CASTQAGDGNYEQYF
-	TRBV7-8	TRBJ2-7	-	TGTGCCAGCAGCATAAAACGGGTGGTCCACGAGCAGTACTTC	CASSIKRVVHEQYF
many	TRBV20-1	TRBJ1-5	TRBD1	TGCAGTGCTAGCCTGGGACAGGCCAATCAGCCCCAGCATTTT	CSASLGQANQPQHF
few	TRBV5-1	TRBJ2-7	-	TGCGCCAGCAGCCTTAGTGGGGCTGGGCAGTACTTC	CASSLSGAGQYF
many	TRBV24-1	TRBJ2-5	-	TGTGCCACCAGTGATCCCCGACCGGGGAAGCAAGAGACCCAGTACTTC	CATSDPRPGKQETQYF